One T cell receptor (beta chain) is described in this entry. The record originates from a study of blood T cell repertoires in COVID-19. Looking at the study overall: There were acute and convalescent COVID-19 samples, and they came from the United States, Italy and Spain. From T cells, B-cell-depleted T cells, or PBMCs came the material, which was cDNA or gDNA.

Per the authors' pipeline: Using reference gene primer amplification, nucleated cell counts were estimated. The table came from immunoSEQ multiplex PCR; TCRdb's copy has only in-frame clones and leaves some out. V and J calls and clone size are copied from that table; D and trimming were computed from the DNA. The table has 65,000 or so clones, just under 80% seen once. The CDR3 loop spans 16 amino acids. CDR1 and CDR2 from the germline V gene are SGHTA and FQGNSA. J was trimmed by 4 bases and V by 5 bases; bases with no gene match: 10. This TCR was recovered from a human donor in a cohort sampled during active COVID-19. The sequencing input was peripheral blood. The chain has TRBV7-2 and TRBJ2-3; 9 bases align to TRBD2. The CDR3 sequence is CASSPASSGTADTQYF. The CDR3 nucleotides read TGTGCCAGCAGCCCGGCATCTAGCGGGACAGCAGATACGCAGTATTTT.